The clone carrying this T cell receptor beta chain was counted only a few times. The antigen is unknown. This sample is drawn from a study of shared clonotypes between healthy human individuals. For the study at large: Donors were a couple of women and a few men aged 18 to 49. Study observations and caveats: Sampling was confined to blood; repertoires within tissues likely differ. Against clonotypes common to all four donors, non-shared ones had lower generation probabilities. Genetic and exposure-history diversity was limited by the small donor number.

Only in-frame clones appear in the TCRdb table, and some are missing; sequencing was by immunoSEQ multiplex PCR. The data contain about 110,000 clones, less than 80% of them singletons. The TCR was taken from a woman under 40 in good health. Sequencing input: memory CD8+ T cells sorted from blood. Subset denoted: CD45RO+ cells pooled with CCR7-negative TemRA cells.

CDR3 protein: CASSLKDYEQYF. The CDR3 DNA reads as TGTGCCAGCAGCCTAAAAGACTACGAGCAGTACTTC. The rearrangement uses TRBV5-6 and TRBJ2-7; D is unresolved. The CDR3 consists of 12 residues. Trimming took 4 bases from V and 3 from J, leaving 8 bases between them. Germline values: CDR1 SGHDT, CDR2 YYEEEE.